At least ten counts were recorded for the clone carrying this T cell receptor (beta chain). Sequencing libraries for TCR beta were prepared with iRepertoire HTBI primers and Arm-PCR of CDR3 regions. One entry per CDR3 protein results from TCRdb running MiXCR on the multiplex PCR reads. Among around 450,000 distinct CDR3 sequences listed, 20% to 25% were seen once. Time point of the sample: persistent/refractory GD, antithyroid drugs over 5 years with positive TRAb. From RNA extracted from PBMCs, the TCR library was made. This entry belongs to a study of regulatory T cells in long-lasting Graves disease. V lost 4 bases to trimming and J lost 2 bases, with 8 bases between them. The germline CDR1 and CDR2 sequences are MNHEY and SMNVEV (reference sequence). The CDR3 loop spans 13 amino acids.

The sample consisted of peripheral blood mononuclear cells (PBMCs), taken when the disease was refractory, from a patient treated with antithyroid drugs. This receptor was obtained from a female donor with Graves disease. The chain links TRBV27 to TRBJ1-1, with D uncertain. The CDR3 spells CASSYGSNTEAFF. In DNA, the CDR3 is TGTGCCAGCAGTTACGGGTCTAACACTGAAGCTTTCTTT.